This T cell receptor beta chain comes out of a study of cytomegalovirus exposure and HLA in healthy donors. Study-level results: CMV serostatus stood as the only immune exposure information on hand. The authors later found TCR association rates varying by HLA locus, with DRB1 most and HLA-C fewest. The study flagged 150 to 200 TCR beta chains as cytomegalovirus-associated. Being productive about 87% or about 30% of the time was typical of most TCR beta V segments in an earlier analysis.

Primers included in the PCR were 60 Vbeta and 13 Jbeta primers. Profiled with immunoSEQ multiplex PCR; TCRdb holds only in-frame clones, not every one. The data contain about 130,000 clones, approximately 80% of them singletons. CDR1 is SGHAT and CDR2 is FQNNGV in the germline V gene. Trimming cost V 5 bases and J 3 bases; bases outside gene matches: 7. CDR3 length equals 16 residues. Notes on this clone: Its antigen is not identified.

The sequence was obtained from a man younger than 35 in good health and CMV-seronegative. The genes are TRBV11-2 and TRBJ2-5, with TRBD2 matching 12 bases. The sequencing input was PBMCs. The CDR3: CASSPTRLAGEETQYF. The CDR3 DNA follows: TGTGCCAGCAGCCCAACAAGACTAGCGGGGGAAGAGACCCAGTACTTC.